This T cell receptor beta chain was recovered during a study of blood T cell repertoires in COVID-19. Methods used by the authors: Reference gene primer amplification gave estimated nucleated cell counts. Only in-frame clones appear in the TCRdb table, and some are missing; sequencing was by immunoSEQ multiplex PCR. The DNA gave D and trimming, while V, J and clone size come from that table. Counted here are 65,000 or so clones, over 85% occurring once; the ten biggest clones make up 1.3%. This receptor was taken from a man aged 55 to 70 with acute or convalescent COVID-19. Sequencing input: peripheral blood.

The CDR3 is CASSQPGQGSYEQYF. The CDR3 region has the DNA TGTGCCAGCAGCCAACCGGGACAGGGGTCCTACGAGCAGTACTTC. This rearrangement joins TRBV5-4 to TRBJ2-7; 10 bases are a match to TRBD1. The V gene end was trimmed by 4 bases and the J gene end by 1 base; junction bases not matched to a gene: 5. Per the germline V gene, CDR1 is SGHNT and CDR2 is YYREEE (reference sequence). The CDR3 is 15 amino acids.